This TCR beta chain is drawn from a study of blood T cell repertoires in COVID-19. Study as a whole: Specimens from acute and convalescent COVID-19 originated in the United States, Italy and Spain.

From germline, CDR1 is MNHNY and CDR2 SVGAGI (reference sequence). Trimming cost V 6 bases and J 5 bases; bases outside gene matches: 10. This CDR3 spans 15 amino acids. The method was immunoSEQ multiplex PCR; TCRdb's version includes in-frame clones alone and lacks a portion of them. The sample has hundreds of thousands of clones, 85% to 90% seen once; the top ten hold 7.8%. The origin of this receptor is a woman between 50 and 59 years old with COVID-19, enrolled during active disease. This chain joins TRBV6-6 and TRBJ1-1; 9 nucleotides line up with TRBD1. The sequenced sample was peripheral blood. The DNA for the CDR3 is TGTGCCAGCAGGACAACAGGGGGCGCCGGGACTGAAGCTTTCTTT. Its protein is CASRTTGGAGTEAFF.